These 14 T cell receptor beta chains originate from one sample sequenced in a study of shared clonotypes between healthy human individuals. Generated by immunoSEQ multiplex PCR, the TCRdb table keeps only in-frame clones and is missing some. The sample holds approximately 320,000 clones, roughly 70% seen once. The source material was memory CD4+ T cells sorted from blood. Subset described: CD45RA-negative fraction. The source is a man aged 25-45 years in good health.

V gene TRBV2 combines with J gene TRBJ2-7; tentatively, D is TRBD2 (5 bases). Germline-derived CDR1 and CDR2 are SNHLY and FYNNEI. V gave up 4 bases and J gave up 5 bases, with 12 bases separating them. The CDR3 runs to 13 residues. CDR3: CASSAEGSDEQYF. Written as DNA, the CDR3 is TGTGCCAGCAGTGCTGAGGGTAGCGACGAGCAGTACTTC.

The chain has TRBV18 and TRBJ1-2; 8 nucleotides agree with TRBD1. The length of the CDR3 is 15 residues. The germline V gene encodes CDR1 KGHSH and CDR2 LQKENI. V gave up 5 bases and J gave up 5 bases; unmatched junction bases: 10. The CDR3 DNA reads TGTGCCAGCTCATCCCGGACAGGGTGGGGATATGGCTACACCTTC. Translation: CASSSRTGWGYGYTF.

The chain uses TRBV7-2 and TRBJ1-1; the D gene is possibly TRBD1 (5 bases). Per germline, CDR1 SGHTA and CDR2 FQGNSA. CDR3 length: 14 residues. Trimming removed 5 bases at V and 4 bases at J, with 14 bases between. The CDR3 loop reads CASSRSGGVTEAFF. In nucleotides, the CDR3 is TGTGCCAGCAGCCGATCGGGGGGGGTCACTGAAGCTTTCTTT.

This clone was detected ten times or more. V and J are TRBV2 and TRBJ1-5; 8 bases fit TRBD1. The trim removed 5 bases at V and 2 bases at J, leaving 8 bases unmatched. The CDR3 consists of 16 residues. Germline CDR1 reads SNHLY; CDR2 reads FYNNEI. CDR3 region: CASSPRDRRGNQPQHF. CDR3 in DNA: TGTGCCAGCAGTCCCCGGGACAGGCGAGGCAATCAGCCCCAGCATTTT.

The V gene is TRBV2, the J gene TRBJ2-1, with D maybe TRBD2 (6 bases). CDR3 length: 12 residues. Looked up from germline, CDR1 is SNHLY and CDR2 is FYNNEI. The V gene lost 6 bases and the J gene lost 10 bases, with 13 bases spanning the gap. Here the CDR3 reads CASRRDSWEQFF. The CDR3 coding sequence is TGTGCCAGCAGGAGGGACTCGTGGGAGCAGTTCTTC.

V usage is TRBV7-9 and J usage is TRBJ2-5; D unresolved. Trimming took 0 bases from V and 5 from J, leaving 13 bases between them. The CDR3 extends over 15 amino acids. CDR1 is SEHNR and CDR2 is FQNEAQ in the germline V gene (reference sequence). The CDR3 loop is CASSLALSLIETQYF. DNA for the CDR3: TGTGCCAGCAGCTTAGCGCTTTCCTTGATTGAGACCCAGTACTTC.

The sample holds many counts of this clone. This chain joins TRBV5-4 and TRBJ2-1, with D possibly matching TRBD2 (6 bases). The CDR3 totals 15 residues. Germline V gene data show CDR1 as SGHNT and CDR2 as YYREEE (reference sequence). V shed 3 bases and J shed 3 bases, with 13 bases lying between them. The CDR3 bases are TGTGCCAGCAGCTCGCTAGGCGGGAACTACAATGAGCAGTTCTTC. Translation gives CASSSLGGNYNEQFF.

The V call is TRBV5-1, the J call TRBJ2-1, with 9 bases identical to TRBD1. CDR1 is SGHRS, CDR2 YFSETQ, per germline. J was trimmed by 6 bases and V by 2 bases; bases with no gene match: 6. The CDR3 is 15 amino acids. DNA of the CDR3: TGCGCCAGCAGCTTAACGGACAGGGGATTCAATGAGCAGTTCTTC. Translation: CASSLTDRGFNEQFF.

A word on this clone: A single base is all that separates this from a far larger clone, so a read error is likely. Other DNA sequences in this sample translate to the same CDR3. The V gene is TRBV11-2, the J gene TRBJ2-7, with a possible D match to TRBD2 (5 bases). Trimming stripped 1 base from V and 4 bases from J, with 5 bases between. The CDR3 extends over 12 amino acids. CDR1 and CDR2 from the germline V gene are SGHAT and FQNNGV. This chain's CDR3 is CASSLAGYEQYF. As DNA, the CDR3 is TGTGCCAGCAGCTTAGCGGGGTACGAGCAGTACTTC.

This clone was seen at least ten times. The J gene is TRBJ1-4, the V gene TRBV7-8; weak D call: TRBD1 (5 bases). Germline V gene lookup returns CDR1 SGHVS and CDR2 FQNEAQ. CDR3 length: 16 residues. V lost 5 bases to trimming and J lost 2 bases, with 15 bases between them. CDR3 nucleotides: TGTGCCAGCAGCCCCCTAGGGGTTGCGACTAATGAAAAACTGTTTTTT. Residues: CASSPLGVATNEKLFF. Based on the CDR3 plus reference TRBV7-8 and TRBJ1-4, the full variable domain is GAGVSQSPRYKVAKRGQDVALRCDPISGHVSLFWYQQALGQGPEFLTYFQNEAQLDKSGLPSDRFFAERPEGSVSTLKIQRTQQEDSAVYLCASSPLGVATNEKLFFGSGTQLSVL.

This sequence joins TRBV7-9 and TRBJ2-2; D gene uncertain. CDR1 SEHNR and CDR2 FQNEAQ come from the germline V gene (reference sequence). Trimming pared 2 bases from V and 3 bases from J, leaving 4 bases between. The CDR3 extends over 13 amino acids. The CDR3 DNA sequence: TGTGCCAGCAGCTTACTCTACACCGGGGAGCTGTTTTTT. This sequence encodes CASSLLYTGELFF.

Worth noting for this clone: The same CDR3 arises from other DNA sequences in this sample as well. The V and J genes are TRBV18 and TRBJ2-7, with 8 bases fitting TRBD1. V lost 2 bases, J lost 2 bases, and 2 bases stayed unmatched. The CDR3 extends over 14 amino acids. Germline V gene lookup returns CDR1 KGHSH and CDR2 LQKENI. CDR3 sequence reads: CASSPGTGPYEQYF. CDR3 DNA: TGTGCCAGCTCACCAGGGACAGGCCCCTACGAGCAGTACTTC.

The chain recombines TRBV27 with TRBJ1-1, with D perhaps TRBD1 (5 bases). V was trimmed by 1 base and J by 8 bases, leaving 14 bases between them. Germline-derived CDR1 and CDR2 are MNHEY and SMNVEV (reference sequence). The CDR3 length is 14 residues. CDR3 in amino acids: CASSLLPPGREAFF. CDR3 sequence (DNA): TGTGCCAGCAGTTTATTACCCCCAGGGCGAGAAGCTTTCTTT.

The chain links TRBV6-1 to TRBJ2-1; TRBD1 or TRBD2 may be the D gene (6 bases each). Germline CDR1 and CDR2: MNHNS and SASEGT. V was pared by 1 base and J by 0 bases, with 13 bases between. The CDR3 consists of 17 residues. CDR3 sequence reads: CASSEEVRDISYNEQFF. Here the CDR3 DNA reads TGTGCCAGCAGTGAAGAAGTGCGGGACATCTCCTACAATGAGCAGTTCTTC.